This T cell receptor (beta chain) emerged from a study of human T cells and chemical hapten exposure. Time point given: patch test 1, 2 weeks after DPC sensitization. The sample's treatment: therapeutic diphenylcyclopropenone sensitization with weekly scalp DPC. Non-pregnant alopecia patients aged 18 to 70, suitable for DPC therapy. Many counts were recorded for this clonotype. Germline CDR1 SQVTM, CDR2 ANQGSEA. The CDR3 covers 13 residues. V was clipped by 7 bases and J by 2 bases, with 9 bases between them. MiXCR, run by TCRdb on the RACE reads, gives a single entry per CDR3 protein. The sample includes some 120,000 distinct CDR3 sequences, over 10% of them seen just once.

V is TRBV29-1 and J is TRBJ2-6; D is ambiguous. This material consisted of whole blood, taken in connection with sensitization to the hapten diphenylcyclopropenone (DPC). The receptor's source is a woman between 45 and 65 years old with alopecia areata. Some clones in this sample may be carry-over from other donors' samples. Here the CDR3 reads CSAWAAGANVLTF. CDR3 sequence (DNA): TGCAGCGCATGGGCAGCTGGGGCCAACGTCCTGACTTTC.